There are a few counts of the clone carrying this TCR beta chain. Its antigen is undetermined. The sample belongs to a study of T cells after yellow fever vaccination. Study background: Libraries from low-cell-number fractions were prepared with the SMART-Seq v4 Ultra Low Input RNA kit.

They built TCR cDNA with 5'RACE template switching, a step that put in a universal primer site and UMIs. TCRdb used MiXCR to reprocess the 5' RACE reads, holding one entry per CDR3 protein. The profile shows some 150,000 distinct CDR3 sequences, 7% to 10% of them singletons. Study results and limitations: Post-booster repertoires contained most primary-vaccination clones again (roughly 96% CD4, over 70% CD8). The secondary response was weaker but peaked faster, day 5 versus 15.

From germline, CDR1 is LGHNA and CDR2 YSLEER. V was shortened by 2 bases and J by 8 bases, with 15 bases between the two germline ends. CDR3 length: 15 residues. This TCR was sampled from a man aged 18 to 29 who received the YFV17D yellow fever vaccine. This rearrangement joins TRBV4-3 to TRBJ1-4; unclear D gene. The sample was CD8+ T cells sorted from PBMCs, taken 45 days after the yellow fever booster vaccination. The DNA of the CDR3 is TGCGCCAGCAGCCAATATGATTCTTGGGCCGAAAAACTGTTTTTT. Its translation is CASSQYDSWAEKLFF.